This T cell receptor (beta chain) was observed in a study of OX40 agonist ivuxolimab in advanced cancers. In the study overall: Patients were given ivuxolimab, an antibody that agonizes OX40 (CD134). Participants, 82.7% male, averaged roughly 60 years of age, ranging from 23 to 79. Patients with prior anti-PD-1, anti-PD-L1 or anti-CTLA-4 therapy were eligible; 35% to 50% had some.

Profiled with immunoSEQ multiplex PCR; TCRdb holds only in-frame clones, not every one. The profile shows 9,500 to 10,000 clones, less than 75% of them singletons. The germline V gene encodes CDR1 MNHEY and CDR2 SMNVEV (reference sequence). CDR3 length equals 14 residues. The ends were cut back, 0 bases at V and 6 bases at J, with 9 bases in the middle. This receptor was identified in an adult with an advanced solid tumor such as melanoma, head and neck, liver or kidney cancer. V gene TRBV27 combines with J gene TRBJ1-5; D gene ambiguous. The sequencing here drew on CD4+ or CD8+ T cells sorted from blood, taken in a trial of the OX40 agonist ivuxolimab. The CDR3 nucleotides are TGTGCCAGCAGTTTATCGGGATACACTCAGCCCCAGCATTTT. This encodes CASSLSGYTQPQHF.